The 26 T cell receptor beta chains reported below all come from one sample, sequenced in a study of graft-versus-host responses after intestinal transplantation. Here immunoSEQ multiplex PCR was the method, and the copy in TCRdb shows in-frame clones only, minus some. The top ten hold around 0.82% of the sample, which has about 25,000 clones, around 94% seen once. The source was PBMCs, collected roughly 29 days after intestinal transplant. These receptors all stem from a human patient who received an intestinal transplant, so some T cells may come from the graft donor.

The CDR3, as DNA: TGCGCCAGCAGCCAGGGAGCGGTAGATACGCAGTATTTT. Translated: CASSQGAVDTQYF. The chain links TRBV4-3 to TRBJ2-3; the D gene is possibly TRBD2 (5 bases). Deletions cut 3 bases from V and 5 bases from J, with 9 bases between. The CDR3 is made up of 13 amino acids. The germline V gene encodes CDR1 LGHNA and CDR2 YSLEER.

This chain joins TRBV12-5 and TRBJ1-1; D gene ambiguous. The CDR3 runs to 12 residues. Germline lookup yields CDR1 LGHNT and CDR2 FRNRAP. With 4 bases removed from V and 6 bases from J, the gap between germline ends came to 9 bases. The CDR3 here is CASGWPGAEAFF. The CDR3 nucleotides read TGTGCTAGTGGTTGGCCGGGAGCTGAAGCTTTCTTT.

The chain links TRBV19 to TRBJ2-4; D is undetermined. Germline-derived CDR1 and CDR2 are LNHDA and SQIVND (reference sequence). This CDR3 is 13 amino acids long. Deletions cut 1 base from V and 1 base from J, with 2 bases between. CDR3 bases: TGTGCCAGTAGTATAGGGGCCAAAAACATTCAGTACTTC. It is translated as CASSIGAKNIQYF.

This sequence joins TRBV4-1 and TRBJ2-5; 8 bases agree with TRBD2. The better agreement between TRBJ2-7 and the DNA end casts doubt on the J call. CDR1 and CDR2 (germline): MGHRA, YSYEKL. There are 14 residues in the CDR3. In nucleotides, the CDR3 is TGCGCCAGCAGCCAGCTAGCGGGTACGTACGAGCAGTACTTC. It translates to CASSQLAGTYEQYF.

The chain employs TRBV6-1 and TRBJ2-2; D gene uncertain. CDR1 is MNHNS, CDR2 SASEGT, per germline. Between the trimmed V and J ends, which lost 5 bases and 3 bases, there was a span of 4 bases. The CDR3 contains 12 residues. CDR3 region: CASSPHTGELFF. CDR3 nucleotide sequence: TGTGCCAGCAGTCCCCACACCGGGGAGCTGTTTTTT.

A single count supports this clone. The chain joins TRBV28 to TRBJ2-5; D uncertain. The DNA end favors TRBJ2-7, so the J call may be wrong. Germline CDR1 reads MDHEN; CDR2 reads SYDVKM. This CDR3 spans 15 amino acids. The CDR3 sequence: CASRPRVDGLGEQYF. CDR3 bases: TGTGCCAGCAGACCACGGGTCGACGGTCTTGGCGAGCAGTACTTC.

This chain joins TRBV18 and TRBJ2-7; tentative D call: TRBD1 (6 bases). The V end was cut by 4 bases, the J end by 0 bases, with 10 bases between. There are 14 residues in the CDR3. Per the germline V gene, CDR1 is KGHSH and CDR2 is LQKENI. The CDR3: CASSLDRSSYEQYF. CDR3 DNA sequence: TGTGCCAGCTCACTCGACAGGAGCTCCTACGAGCAGTACTTC.

A note on this clone: A junction end diverges from the germline sequence, so it may reflect a read error. The chain employs TRBV6-4 and TRBJ1-1; possibly TRBD1 for D (5 bases). Germline-derived CDR1 and CDR2 are MRHNA and SNTAGT. This CDR3 contains 15 residues. CDR3 residues: CASRDSGRSNTEAFF. The CDR3 DNA follows: TGTGCCAGCAGGGACTCGGGACGCTCAAACACTGAAGCTTTCTTT.

This chain links TRBV30 with TRBJ2-1; D is unclear. From germline, CDR1 is GTSNPN and CDR2 SVGIG (reference sequence). Trimming shortened V by 6 bases and J by 6 bases, and 15 bases separated the two germline ends. The CDR3 totals 13 residues. CDR3 amino acids: CACSLGSGNEQFF. The CDR3 DNA sequence: TGTGCCTGTTCTTTAGGCTCGGGCAATGAGCAGTTCTTC.

This clone has just one count. V is TRBV7-9 and J is TRBJ1-1, with 8 bases that match TRBD1. V gave up 0 bases and J gave up 0 bases; unmatched junction bases: 12. CDR1 and CDR2 from the germline V gene are SEHNR and FQNEAQ (reference sequence). CDR3 length: 19 residues. The CDR3 sequence: CASSLASRGPEGMNTEAFF. The CDR3 DNA sequence: TGTGCCAGCAGCTTAGCTTCCAGGGGGCCGGAGGGTATGAACACTGAAGCTTTCTTT.

The chain couples TRBV30 to TRBJ2-1; 7 nucleotides line up with TRBD2. The V gene end was trimmed by 2 bases and the J gene end by 3 bases; junction bases not matched to a gene: 7. This CDR3 is 15 amino acids long. Germline CDR1 reads GTSNPN; CDR2 reads SVGIG (reference sequence). The CDR3 region is CAWSSQRDLYNEQFF. Written as DNA, the CDR3 is TGTGCCTGGAGTAGCCAGCGGGACCTCTACAATGAGCAGTTCTTC.

The chain joins TRBV7-9 to TRBJ1-4; 8 bases line up with TRBD1. The ends lost 5 bases at V and 7 bases at J; junction bases unmatched: 6. Germline V gene lookup returns CDR1 SEHNR and CDR2 FQNEAQ (reference sequence). The CDR3 sequence is 14 residues long. Here the CDR3 reads CASSLVGQGEKLFF. In nucleotides, the CDR3 is TGTGCCAGCAGCCTAGTCGGACAGGGTGAAAAACTGTTTTTT.

The rearrangement links TRBV6-1 to TRBJ1-5; TRBD1 is a possible D gene (6 bases). The CDR3 covers 14 residues. CDR1 and CDR2 (germline): MNHNS, SASEGT. Trimming removed 1 base from V and 6 bases from J, with 10 bases in between. In nucleotides, the CDR3 is TGTGCCAGCAGTGAAGACAGGGCCCTTCAGCCCCAGCATTTT. Protein product: CASSEDRALQPQHF.

This chain joins TRBV5-1 and TRBJ2-1; 14 bases match TRBD2. Germline V gene data show CDR1 as SGHRS and CDR2 as YFSETQ. Unmatched junction bases numbered 8, after V lost 0 bases and J lost 0 bases. The CDR3 is 20 amino acids. CDR3 DNA: TGCGCCAGCAGCTTGGCCGGGACTAGCGGGAGTACGAGCTCCTACAATGAGCAGTTCTTC. Protein product: CASSLAGTSGSTSSYNEQFF. The whole variable domain, remainder taken from reference TRBV5-1 and TRBJ2-1, is KAGVTQTPRYLIKTRGQQVTLSCSPISGHRSVSWYQQTPGQGLQFLFEYFSETQRNKGNFPGRFSGRQFSNSRSEMNVSTLELGDSALYLCASSLAGTSGSTSSYNEQFFGPGTRLTVL.

V and J are TRBV13 and TRBJ2-5; D gene uncertain. Germline V lookup: CDR1 PRHDT, CDR2 FYEKMQ (reference sequence). V was cut by 3 bases and J by 5 bases, with 10 bases left in between. The CDR3 runs 13 residues. CDR3 DNA: TGTGCCAGCAGCTTTCCGAGTGGGGAGACCCAGTACTTC. Protein: CASSFPSGETQYF.

The rearrangement joins TRBV29-1 to TRBJ2-3, with TRBD2 matching over 14 bases. The CDR3 covers 16 residues. Trimming cost V 3 bases and J 4 bases; bases outside gene matches: 6. Germline CDR1 SQVTM, CDR2 ANQGSEA. In DNA form, the CDR3 reads TGCAGCGTTGACGGGACTAGCGGGAGCAAGGCAGATACGCAGTATTTT. Its translation is CSVDGTSGSKADTQYF.

V is TRBV15 and J is TRBJ2-7; tentative D call: TRBD2 (5 bases). The V end was cut by 1 base, the J end by 3 bases, with 16 bases between. The CDR3 totals 16 residues. The V gene's germline CDR1 is LNHNV and CDR2 YYDKDF (reference sequence). The CDR3 region is CATSRGPRVIDYEQYF. As DNA, the CDR3 is TGTGCCACCAGCAGAGGTCCGCGGGTAATCGACTACGAGCAGTACTTC.

The chain uses TRBV4-3 and TRBJ2-2; no clear D gene. Germline CDR1 reads LGHNA; CDR2 reads YSLEER. The CDR3 runs to 16 residues. The V gene lost 2 bases and the J gene lost 0 bases, with 10 bases spanning the gap. The DNA for the CDR3 is TGCGCCAGCAGCCAATACGGCGCAGCGAACACCGGGGAGCTGTTTTTT. Amino acid sequence: CASSQYGAANTGELFF.

V is TRBV15 and J is TRBJ2-1; D is perhaps TRBD2 (5 bases). V was shortened by 3 bases and J by 4 bases, with 16 bases between the two germline ends. The CDR3 totals 16 residues. Germline values: CDR1 LNHNV, CDR2 YYDKDF (reference sequence). The CDR3 DNA reads as TGTGCCACCAGCAGCCGATTAGCGACTCGATACAATGAGCAGTTCTTC. Translated: CATSSRLATRYNEQFF. The complete variable domain, with remaining parts taken from reference TRBV15 and TRBJ2-1, reads DAMVIQNPRYQVTQFGKPVTLSCSQTLNHNVMYWYQQKSSQAPKLLFHYYDKDFNNEADTPDNFQSRRPNTSFCFLDIRSPGLGDTAMYLCATSSRLATRYNEQFFGPGTRLTVL.

As for this clone: One end of the junction does not line up with germline, which may come from a read error. Other nucleotide sequences from this sample produce the same CDR3. Written as DNA, the CDR3 is TGTGCCAGCAGTCCCGGACAGGCCTATGGCTATACCTTC. This sequence encodes CASSPGQAYGYTF. V is TRBV7-8 and J is TRBJ1-2; TRBD1 aligns across 7 bases. The germline V gene has CDR1 SGHVS and CDR2 FQNEAQ. The CDR3 contains 13 residues.

V gene TRBV7-9 combines with J gene TRBJ1-4, with unresolved D. CDR3 size: 14 residues. V was pared by 5 bases and J by 8 bases, with 15 bases between. Germline V gives CDR1 SEHNR, CDR2 FQNEAQ (reference sequence). CDR3 loop: CASSPGVGREKLFF. The CDR3 nucleotides are TGTGCCAGCAGCCCCGGGGTAGGACGGGAAAAACTGTTTTTT.

V usage is TRBV11-2 and J usage is TRBJ2-5; the D is unclear. Trimming removed 2 bases at V and 1 base at J, with 11 bases between. The CDR3 covers 15 residues. Germline V gene lookup returns CDR1 SGHAT and CDR2 FQNNGV. In DNA, the CDR3 is TGTGCCAGCAGCTTACAGGCGGTTCCCCAAGAGACCCAGTACTTC. Protein sequence: CASSLQAVPQETQYF.

This chain joins TRBV4-1 and TRBJ2-7; D is undetermined. This CDR3 has 15 residues. Germline V gene lookup returns CDR1 MGHRA and CDR2 YSYEKL. Trimming cost V 0 bases and J 3 bases, with 12 bases left between them. This chain's CDR3 is CASSQESGVFYEQYF. The CDR3 DNA reads as TGCGCCAGCAGCCAAGAAAGTGGAGTATTCTACGAGCAGTACTTC.

The chain couples TRBV4-1 to TRBJ1-1; maybe TRBD1 (6 bases). The germline gives CDR1 MGHRA, CDR2 YSYEKL. Trimming stripped 4 bases from V and 0 bases from J, with 9 bases between. The length of the CDR3 is 14 residues. The DNA of the CDR3 is TGCGCCAGCAGCCGGACAGACCTGAACACTGAAGCTTTCTTT. Translating gives CASSRTDLNTEAFF.

This clone was found once. This chain joins TRBV5-1 and TRBJ2-1, with 11 bases lining up with TRBD2. The V gene's germline CDR1 is SGHRS and CDR2 YFSETQ. The CDR3 is made up of 17 amino acids. Losses at the gene ends were 10 bases for V and 0 bases for J; bases not matched to a gene: 12. The CDR3 loop reads CASKGTSGPSSYNEQFF. CDR3 nucleotides: TGCGCCTCAAAGGGGACTAGCGGCCCTAGCTCCTACAATGAGCAGTTCTTC.

J is TRBJ1-4 and V is TRBV4-1; TRBD1 is a possible D gene (6 bases). Trimming stripped 2 bases from V and 8 bases from J, with 15 bases between. CDR3 length: 15 residues. From germline, CDR1 is MGHRA and CDR2 YSYEKL. CDR3 nucleotide sequence: TGCGCCAGCAGCCAACGCACAGGGTTGGGAGAAAAACTGTTTTTT. Its protein product is CASSQRTGLGEKLFF.